The T cell receptor (beta chain) under discussion was sequenced for a study of cytomegalovirus exposure and HLA in healthy donors. Study-wide findings and caveats: Reported results showed that the classifier diagnosed cytomegalovirus status with high specificity and sensitivity. Most TCRs appeared rarely, but some public TCRs recurred in many donors.

As for this clone: Its target is unknown.

V was trimmed by 5 bases and J by 2 bases, leaving 18 bases between them. CDR3 length: 16 residues. Germline V gene data show CDR1 as SGHTA and CDR2 as FQGNSA. It was the roughly 120-subject validation cohort, separate from the approximately 700-subject first cohort, to which the donors belonged. Assay used: immunoSEQ multiplex PCR; TCRdb lists only in-frame clones, some missing. The sample carries some 130,000 clones, roughly 89% recorded once. The TCR comes from a woman aged 18-29 years in good health and CMV-seronegative. V is TRBV7-2 and J is TRBJ2-5; D is unresolved. The sample was PBMCs. CDR3 nucleotides: TGTGCCAGCAGCCCCCTAAGGAAGAGGCCACAAGAGACCCAGTACTTC. This gives the protein CASSPLRKRPQETQYF.